This entry lists 18 T cell receptor beta chains sequenced from one sample in a study of T cells in Graves' hyperthyroidism and ophthalmopathy. Using RNA transcripts as the source, TCR beta CDR3 regions were amplified. An initial round of RT-PCR targeting the TCR CDR3 relied on the HTBI primer set. Via MiXCR, TCRdb re-called the multiplex PCR reads, giving one row per CDR3 protein. The repertoire has hundreds of thousands of distinct CDR3 sequences, approximately 14% of them found once; the top ten carry 10% to 13%. The sample comprised blood. Receptors originate from a woman between 18 and 29 years old with Graves' hyperthyroidism.

This clonotype was picked up many times. The chain has TRBV4-1 and TRBJ2-7; 7 bases map to TRBD2. This CDR3 has 15 residues. Trimming removed 2 bases from V and 2 bases from J; junction bases left unmatched: 6. Germline V gene sequence: CDR1 MGHRA, CDR2 YSYEKL. The CDR3 sequence: CASSQFASGPYEQYF. CDR3 coding DNA: TGCGCCAGCAGCCAATTTGCTAGCGGCCCCTACGAGCAGTACTTC.

The genes are TRBV24-1 and TRBJ1-2; the D gene is possibly TRBD1 (6 bases). The CDR3 sequence is 13 residues long. The ends were cut back, 5 bases at V and 3 bases at J, with 9 bases in the middle. Germline V gives CDR1 KGHDR, CDR2 SFDVKD. CDR3 nucleotide sequence: TGTGCCACCAGTGGAGGGGGAGACTATGGCTACACCTTC. Its translation is CATSGGGDYGYTF.

This sequence joins TRBV6-1 and TRBJ1-2; 11 bases map to TRBD1. This CDR3 is built from 15 residues. The V gene's germline CDR1 is MNHNS and CDR2 SASEGT. V lost 8 bases and J lost 4; bases outside the gene matches: 9. The CDR3 region is CASLGDRGVVYGYTF. DNA of the CDR3: TGTGCCAGCTTAGGGGACAGGGGGGTCGTCTATGGCTACACCTTC.

This clonotype was seen ten or more times. The rearrangement uses TRBV5-1 and TRBJ2-2; 8 bases fit TRBD2. CDR3 length: 15 amino acids. The germline CDR1 and CDR2 sequences are SGHRS and YFSETQ. Germline trimming cut 1 base from V and 3 bases from J; bases unmatched to any gene: 2. The CDR3 nucleotides read TGCGCCAGCAGCTTGCTAGCGGGTGACACCGGGGAGCTGTTTTTT. It codes for CASSLLAGDTGELFF.

At least ten counts were recorded for this clonotype. The chain combines TRBV20-1 with TRBJ1-1; D might be TRBD1 (5 bases). The CDR3 runs 14 residues. V was pared by 6 bases and J by 4 bases, with 18 bases between. From germline, CDR1 is DFQATT and CDR2 SNEGSKA (reference sequence). CDR3 in amino acids: CSATLRGLGTEAFF. CDR3 coding DNA: TGCAGTGCAACTCTGCGGGGCCTCGGCACTGAAGCTTTCTTT.

This chain links TRBV29-1 with TRBJ1-5; a possible D gene is TRBD1 (5 bases). This CDR3 region has 14 residues. V was shortened by 6 bases and J by 0 bases, with 12 bases between the two germline ends. Germline V gene sequence: CDR1 SQVTM, CDR2 ANQGSEA. The CDR3 loop reads CSVSGHGSNQPQHF. The CDR3 bases are TGCAGCGTCTCCGGACACGGTAGCAATCAGCCCCAGCATTTT.

The rearrangement joins TRBV19 to TRBJ2-1; D gene uncertain. The V gene's germline CDR1 is LNHDA and CDR2 SQIVND (reference sequence). The CDR3 length is 15 residues. The V end was cut by 2 bases, the J end by 2 bases, with 10 bases between. The CDR3 is CASSITPLAYNEQFF. Written as DNA, the CDR3 is TGTGCCAGTAGTATAACCCCCTTGGCCTACAATGAGCAGTTCTTC.

Many counts were recorded for this clonotype. The rearrangement links TRBV30 to TRBJ1-1; no clear D. This CDR3 comprises 14 residues. Germline assignment: CDR1 GTSNPN and CDR2 SVGIG (reference sequence). V shed 2 bases and J shed 6 bases, with 16 bases lying between them. This CDR3 is CAWSPRPSQAEAFF. The DNA for the CDR3 is TGTGCCTGGAGTCCCCGACCTAGTCAGGCTGAAGCTTTCTTT.

This clonotype appeared many times. This chain links TRBV3-1 with TRBJ2-5; D is unclear. CDR1 and CDR2 (germline): LGHDT, YNNKEL (reference sequence). The germline V and J ends were trimmed by 0 bases and 1 base, with 9 bases remaining between them. This CDR3 has 15 amino acids. CDR3 sequence (DNA): TGTGCCAGCAGCCAAGATGGGGTTATCCAAGAGACCCAGTACTTC. Protein product: CASSQDGVIQETQYF.

There are a few counts of this clonotype. The chain carries TRBV12-3 or TRBV12-4 and TRBJ2-1, with 9 positions matching TRBD2. V gave up 8 bases and J gave up 14 bases; unmatched junction bases: 19. CDR3 size: 15 residues. CDR3 nucleotide sequence: TGTGCCAGCTCCAACTCAGCGGGAGGTTTTTCGTACGAGTTCTTC. It is translated as CASSNSAGGFSYEFF.

This clonotype was recorded at least ten times. This chain connects TRBV9 to TRBJ2-7, with D possibly TRBD1 on 5 matching bases. V gave up 0 bases and J gave up 3 bases, with 13 bases separating them. The length of the CDR3 is 15 residues. Germline V CDR1 and CDR2: SGDLS, YYNGEE. CDR3: CASSVGVDSHYEQYF. CDR3 DNA: TGTGCCAGCAGCGTAGGGGTTGACAGCCACTACGAGCAGTACTTC.

V is TRBV9 and J is TRBJ2-5, with D perhaps TRBD1 (5 bases). Trimming took 0 bases from V and 0 from J, leaving 12 bases between them. Looked up from germline, CDR1 is SGDLS and CDR2 is YYNGEE. The CDR3 consists of 16 residues. The CDR3 protein is CASSVGVGVYQETQYF. CDR3 bases: TGTGCCAGCAGCGTAGGGGTAGGGGTTTACCAAGAGACCCAGTACTTC. The full variable domain, its missing parts supplied by reference TRBV9 and TRBJ2-5, is DSGVTQTPKHLITATGQRVTLRCSPRSGDLSVYWYQQSLDQGLQFLIQYYNGEERAKGNILERFSAQQFPDLHSELNLSSLELGDSALYFCASSVGVGVYQETQYFGPGTRLLVL.

This clonotype was observed at least ten times. The J gene is TRBJ1-2, the V gene TRBV2; the D is unclear. Trimming removed 5 bases from V and 7 bases from J, with 23 bases in between. The CDR3 loop spans 16 amino acids. Germline lookup yields CDR1 SNHLY and CDR2 FYNNEI. CDR3 DNA: TGTGCCAGCAGTCCCAACATTGCCGGGAAACGGAGTGGCTACACCTTC. It is translated as CASSPNIAGKRSGYTF.

A note on this clonotype: This may stem from a read error, because a much larger clone lies one nucleotide away. The chain employs TRBV12-3 or TRBV12-4 and TRBJ2-3; maybe TRBD2 (6 bases). Trimming removed 10 bases from V and 2 bases from J, with 13 bases in between. The CDR3 length is 13 residues. The CDR3 DNA reads as TGTGCCATCCTCGGGGGTTACACAGATACGCAGTATTTT. This codes for CAILGGYTDTQYF.

This chain links TRBV5-1 with TRBJ2-1; possible D gene TRBD2, 7 bases. The V end was cut by 1 base, the J end by 9 bases, with 17 bases between. Germline V gene sequence: CDR1 SGHRS, CDR2 YFSETQ. The CDR3 is 15 residues long. CDR3 in amino acids: CASSLLGLGGGEQFF. DNA of the CDR3: TGCGCCAGCAGCTTGTTAGGACTAGGGGGTGGTGAGCAGTTCTTC.

This clonotype was recorded many times. The chain uses TRBV20-1 and TRBJ2-3; no clear D gene. This CDR3 is 14 amino acids long. V gave up 6 bases and J gave up 0 bases, with 13 bases separating them. Per germline, CDR1 DFQATT and CDR2 SNEGSKA (reference sequence). Written as DNA, the CDR3 is TGCAGTGCGGCCACGGGCACTAGCACAGATACGCAGTATTTT. This codes for CSAATGTSTDTQYF.

The rearrangement links TRBV20-1 to TRBJ2-7, with D possibly called TRBD1 or TRBD2 (5 bases each). Trimming pared 5 bases from V and 2 bases from J, leaving 10 bases between. In germline, CDR1 is DFQATT, CDR2 SNEGSKA (reference sequence). This CDR3 spans 12 amino acids. Here the CDR3 DNA reads TGCAGTGCTCTCCGGGACCCCTACGAGCAGTACTTC. Translation: CSALRDPYEQYF.

This clonotype was recorded many times. The chain combines TRBV12-3 or TRBV12-4 with TRBJ1-1; D is undetermined. The CDR3 covers 14 residues. With 1 base removed from V and 7 bases from J, the gap between germline ends came to 13 bases. This chain's CDR3 is CASSLEIAAGEAFF. The CDR3 coding sequence is TGTGCCAGCAGTTTAGAAATTGCGGCAGGTGAAGCTTTCTTT.